The clone carrying this T cell receptor (beta chain) turned up a few times. The junction departs from the called germline gene at one end, perhaps through a read error. TCRdb's copy holds only in-frame clones and misses some; the assay was immunoSEQ multiplex PCR. Altogether 6,500 to 7,500 clones are present, under 55% being singletons, with the ten largest covering around a quarter. The CDR3 extends over 10 amino acids. Germline CDR1 LNHDA, CDR2 SQIVND (reference sequence). This sample stems from a study of neoadjuvant anti-PD-1 for oral cavity cancer. Patients had HPV-negative, locally advanced oral cavity squamous cell carcinoma.

This chain connects TRBV19 to TRBJ1-1; possible D gene TRBD1, 6 bases. The sequencing used tumor tissue, collected before nivolumab (anti-PD-1) treatment. This sequence originates from a person between 35 and 79 years old with oral cavity squamous cell carcinoma. This CDR3 reads CEGENTEAFF. DNA for the CDR3: TGCGAGGGGGAAAACACTGAAGCTTTCTTT.